A single sample gave rise to the 24 T cell receptor beta chains below, sequenced in a study of T-cell memory formation after mild COVID-19. TCRdb called the 5' RACE reads again in MiXCR, with one record for every CDR3 protein. The sample lists hundreds of thousands of distinct CDR3 sequences; 18% were seen once. Sequencing was done on a sample of PBMCs or a T cell subset sorted from them (not recorded which). These receptors originate from an adult woman who had mild COVID-19 (a few samples of this study predate the infection). Cell type and time point are not known.

There are a few counts of this clonotype. The chain joins TRBV4-1 to TRBJ2-3, with D possibly matching TRBD2 (7 bases). The CDR3 has 15 residues. Per the germline V gene, CDR1 is MGHRA and CDR2 is YSYEKL. The V gene lost 0 bases and the J gene lost 5 bases, with 12 bases spanning the gap. The CDR3 sequence is CASSQERGGQDTQYF. The CDR3 DNA reads TGCGCCAGCAGCCAAGAGAGGGGGGGGCAAGATACGCAGTATTTT.

The chain uses TRBV12-3 or TRBV12-4 and TRBJ1-5; D call uncertain. CDR3 length: 14 amino acids. V lost 7 bases and J 3 bases, leaving 13 bases between the germline ends. The CDR3 here is CASTTSPTNQPQHF. CDR3 sequence (DNA): TGTGCCAGCACCACTTCCCCCACCAATCAGCCCCAGCATTTT.

The chain links TRBV6-2 or TRBV6-3 to TRBJ1-6, with D uncertain. The CDR3 covers 13 residues. Germline V lookup: CDR1 MNHEY, CDR2 SVGEGT. Between the trimmed V and J ends, which lost 2 bases and 7 bases, there was a span of 6 bases. CDR3 in amino acids: CASSYAENSPLHF. The CDR3 nucleotides read TGTGCCAGCAGTTACGCCGAGAATTCACCCCTCCACTTT.

This clonotype was picked up many times. This sequence joins TRBV5-1 and TRBJ2-7; 9 bases are a match to TRBD1. V was clipped by 4 bases and J by 4 bases; unmatched bases: 6. Per germline, CDR1 SGHRS and CDR2 YFSETQ. This CDR3 is 14 amino acids long. CDR3 region: CASSLQGAGYEQYF. As DNA, the CDR3 is TGCGCCAGCAGCCTACAGGGGGCAGGGTACGAGCAGTACTTC.

This sequence joins TRBV7-2 and TRBJ2-7, with D possibly being TRBD2 (5 bases). The V gene lost 5 bases and the J gene lost 1 base, with 18 bases spanning the gap. This CDR3 spans 16 amino acids. Germline-derived CDR1 and CDR2 are SGHTA and FQGNSA. The CDR3 DNA reads as TGTGCCAGCAGCCCTAGCTACCAAACTGGGTCCTACGAGCAGTACTTC. Translating it yields CASSPSYQTGSYEQYF. Using reference TRBV7-2 and TRBJ2-7 for the parts outside the CDR3, the full variable domain is GAGVSQSPSNKVTEKGKDVELRCDPISGHTALYWYRQSLGQGLEFLIYFQGNSAPDKSGLPSDRFSAERTGGSVSTLTIQRTQQEDSAVYLCASSPSYQTGSYEQYFGPGTRLTVT.

CDR3 loop: CASSDRDSDNEKLFF. The CDR3 bases are TGTGCCAGCAGCGACCGGGACAGTGATAATGAAAAACTGTTTTTT. V is TRBV7-6 and J is TRBJ1-4, with 7 bases identical to TRBD1. Germline V gene sequence: CDR1 SGHVS, CDR2 FNYEAQ. The CDR3 sequence is 15 residues long. Trimming removed 5 bases from V and 4 bases from J; junction bases left unmatched: 7.

This clonotype occurred many times. The J gene is TRBJ2-1, the V gene TRBV5-1; 7 bases fit TRBD2. Germline values: CDR1 SGHRS, CDR2 YFSETQ. V was clipped by 4 bases and J by 4 bases; unmatched bases: 5. The CDR3 contains 14 residues. The CDR3 bases are TGCGCCAGCAGCCCCGATAGCGGGTACAATGAGCAGTTCTTC. Residues: CASSPDSGYNEQFF.

In nucleotides, the CDR3 is TGCGCCAGCAGCCCCAGCGGGAGTTGGGGAGAGACCCAGTACTTC. This codes for CASSPSGSWGETQYF. This chain connects TRBV4-1 to TRBJ2-5; TRBD2 matches at 8 bases. CDR1 is MGHRA and CDR2 is YSYEKL in the germline V gene. The CDR3 is made up of 15 amino acids. V lost 4 bases, J lost 4 bases, and 8 bases stayed unmatched.

This clonotype was observed once. The CDR3 DNA reads as TGTGCCAGCAGTGAAGGGGGCAGTGCTGGGGCCAACGTCCTGACTTTC. Amino acids: CASSEGGSAGANVLTF. The chain carries TRBV2 and TRBJ2-6, with TRBD1 as a possible D gene (5 bases). V lost 1 base and J 2 bases, leaving 9 bases between the germline ends. The germline V gene encodes CDR1 SNHLY and CDR2 FYNNEI. The CDR3 length is 16 residues.

The CDR3: CASGYHYEQYF. The CDR3 coding sequence is TGTGCCAGCGGTTACCACTACGAGCAGTACTTC. V usage is TRBV12-3 or TRBV12-4 and J usage is TRBJ2-7, with no clear D. CDR3 size: 11 residues. V gave up 8 bases and J gave up 3 bases, with 8 bases separating them.

This clonotype was seen more than once but under ten times. V and J are TRBV7-8 and TRBJ2-3; 10 bases fit TRBD2. The germline gives CDR1 SGHVS, CDR2 FQNEAQ. The CDR3 consists of 22 residues. The V segment lost 0 bases and the J segment 3 bases; nucleotides outside the gene matches: 21. The CDR3 DNA sequence: TGTGCCAGCAGCTTAGCGGGGACAGGAAGGATTAGCGGGAGGCCCTTGACAGATACGCAGTATTTT. This translates into CASSLAGTGRISGRPLTDTQYF.

This clonotype has just a few counts. This chain joins TRBV6-1 and TRBJ2-7; TRBD2 matches at 11 bases. CDR1 MNHNS and CDR2 SASEGT come from the germline V gene. Trimming took 4 bases from V and 0 from J; bases not matched to a gene: 8. This CDR3 has 17 residues. The CDR3: CASSVPGLAASSYEQYF. The CDR3 nucleotides are TGTGCCAGCAGTGTCCCGGGACTAGCGGCCAGCTCCTACGAGCAGTACTTC.

This clonotype has just a few counts. The V and J genes are TRBV20-1 and TRBJ1-1; D is possibly TRBD1 (5 bases). The CDR3 has 14 amino acids. Between the trimmed V and J ends, which lost 7 bases and 3 bases, there was a span of 18 bases. In germline, CDR1 is DFQATT, CDR2 SNEGSKA (reference sequence). CDR3 amino acids: CSGRTTGGDTEAFF. CDR3 DNA: TGCAGTGGGAGGACAACTGGAGGAGACACTGAAGCTTTCTTT.

This chain links TRBV6-1 with TRBJ1-1, with D perhaps TRBD1 (6 bases). CDR1 MNHNS and CDR2 SASEGT come from the germline V gene. V lost 3 bases and J lost 1, with 12 bases in between. The CDR3 has 15 residues. The CDR3 here is CASSDMAGANTEAFF. DNA for the CDR3: TGTGCCAGCAGTGATATGGCAGGGGCGAACACTGAAGCTTTCTTT.

This rearrangement joins TRBV11-3 to TRBJ1-2; weak D call: TRBD1 (5 bases). Germline V gene data show CDR1 as SGHNT and CDR2 as YENEEA. The CDR3 is 13 amino acids. V gave up 5 bases and J gave up 7 bases, with 14 bases separating them. CDR3 protein: CASSPAQAGGYTF. Here the CDR3 DNA reads TGTGCCAGCAGCCCGGCACAGGCAGGTGGCTACACCTTC.

The genes are TRBV2 and TRBJ1-1; D ambiguous. Per the germline V gene, CDR1 is SNHLY and CDR2 is FYNNEI. The CDR3 is 14 residues long. The V and J ends lost 4 bases and 0 bases respectively, with 9 bases between them. CDR3 residues: CASSAERMNTEAFF. CDR3 coding DNA: TGTGCCAGCAGTGCCGAGAGAATGAACACTGAAGCTTTCTTT.

The chain carries TRBV12-3 or TRBV12-4 and TRBJ2-7; 12 bases map to TRBD2. This CDR3 has 15 residues. With V trimmed by 6 bases and J by 5 bases, 8 bases remained unmatched. This CDR3 is CASSHLTSGSNEQYF. CDR3 nucleotide sequence: TGTGCCAGCAGCCACTTGACTAGCGGGAGCAACGAGCAGTACTTC.

This clonotype was counted only a few times. The rearrangement uses TRBV7-2 and TRBJ2-2; 7 positions agree with TRBD2. The CDR3 is 15 amino acids. Per the germline V gene, CDR1 is SGHTA and CDR2 is FQGNSA. Trimming cost V 4 bases and J 7 bases; bases outside gene matches: 9. CDR3 coding DNA: TGTGCCAGCAGCTGGAGGACTAGTGGAGGCGGGGAGCTGTTTTTT. This sequence encodes CASSWRTSGGGELFF.

The V call is TRBV7-9, the J call TRBJ2-3; no definite D call. The germline V and J ends were trimmed by 2 bases and 2 bases, with 14 bases remaining between them. The CDR3 covers 16 residues. The germline V gene encodes CDR1 SEHNR and CDR2 FQNEAQ (reference sequence). The CDR3 DNA sequence: TGTGCCAGCAGCTTACTGACACTCGTTTACACAGATACGCAGTATTTT. Amino acids: CASSLLTLVYTDTQYF.

This clonotype was found a few times. This chain connects TRBV7-9 to TRBJ2-1; TRBD2 matches at 10 bases. Trimming took 4 bases from V and 3 from J; bases not matched to a gene: 3. Germline V gene lookup returns CDR1 SEHNR and CDR2 FQNEAQ (reference sequence). The CDR3 is 15 amino acids. The DNA for the CDR3 is TGTGCCAGCAGCTATATAGCGGGGGGCTACAATGAGCAGTTCTTC. The encoded protein is CASSYIAGGYNEQFF.

The chain uses TRBV5-5 and TRBJ2-1, with 9 positions matching TRBD1. The V segment lost 4 bases and the J segment 5 bases; nucleotides outside the gene matches: 7. Germline CDR1 SGHKS, CDR2 YYEKEE (reference sequence). The CDR3 is 15 amino acids. For the CDR3, the DNA is TGTGCCAGCAGCCAATGGGACAGGGACCACAATGAGCAGTTCTTC. Its protein product is CASSQWDRDHNEQFF.

This clonotype was detected many times. Germline is not matched at one junction end, which may reflect a read error. V usage is TRBV7-7 and J usage is TRBJ2-5; 12 bases map to TRBD2. The germline gives CDR1 SSHAT, CDR2 FNYEAQ (reference sequence). The CDR3 consists of 16 residues. The CDR3 region is CASSRGLAGLQETQYF. The CDR3 region has the DNA TGTGCTAGCAGTCGAGGACTAGCGGGACTGCAAGAGACCCAGTACTTC. Full variable domain (outside the CDR3, taken from reference TRBV7-7 and TRBJ2-5): GAGVSQSPRYKVTKRGQDVTLRCDPISSHATLYWYQQALGQGPEFLTYFNYEAQPDKSGLPSDRFSAERPEGSISTLTIQRTEQRDSAMYRCASSRGLAGLQETQYFGPGTRLLVL.

This chain links TRBV27 with TRBJ1-6, with 7 nucleotides matching TRBD1. V was pared by 3 bases and J by 6 bases, with 5 bases of the junction left unmatched. CDR1 and CDR2 from the germline V gene are MNHEY and SMNVEV (reference sequence). This CDR3 region has 15 residues. This CDR3 is CASSFWDSANSPLHF. The CDR3, as DNA: TGTGCCAGCAGTTTCTGGGACAGCGCTAATTCACCCCTCCACTTT.

V and J are TRBV9 and TRBJ2-7, with TRBD1 identical over 7 bases. Trimming took 0 bases from V and 0 from J; bases not matched to a gene: 3. This CDR3 comprises 15 residues. Germline lookup yields CDR1 SGDLS and CDR2 YYNGEE. The CDR3 spells CASSVETGSSYEQYF. The CDR3 DNA follows: TGTGCCAGCAGCGTAGAGACAGGGTCCTCCTACGAGCAGTACTTC.